This TCR beta chain was documented in a study of T cell repertoires in cytomegalovirus infection. This clonotype was counted between two and nine times. Its target is not known. The germline gives CDR1 SGHVS, CDR2 FNYEAQ. This CDR3 region has 13 residues. V was clipped by 1 base and J by 5 bases, with 8 bases between them. TCRdb reprocessed the reads via MiXCR and lists one record per CDR3 protein. This table holds nearly 700,000 distinct CDR3 sequences, roughly 30% found once. Findings and limits, study-wide: The ex vivo response was dominated by HLA-C-restricted CMV-specific TCR beta clonotypes. Summed frequency of shared TCR beta families picked out CMV carriers who also had the relevant HLA.

The receptor's source is a human donor in good health (CMV status not recorded). Some clones in this sample may be carry-over from other donors' samples. The sequencing here drew on cultured PBMCs, taken from culture after CMV antigen stimulation. The chain joins TRBV7-6 to TRBJ2-5, with D perhaps TRBD1 or TRBD2 (5 bases each). The CDR3 region has the DNA TGTGCCAGCAGCTTAGTAGAGGGGGAGACCCAGTACTTC. This translates into CASSLVEGETQYF.